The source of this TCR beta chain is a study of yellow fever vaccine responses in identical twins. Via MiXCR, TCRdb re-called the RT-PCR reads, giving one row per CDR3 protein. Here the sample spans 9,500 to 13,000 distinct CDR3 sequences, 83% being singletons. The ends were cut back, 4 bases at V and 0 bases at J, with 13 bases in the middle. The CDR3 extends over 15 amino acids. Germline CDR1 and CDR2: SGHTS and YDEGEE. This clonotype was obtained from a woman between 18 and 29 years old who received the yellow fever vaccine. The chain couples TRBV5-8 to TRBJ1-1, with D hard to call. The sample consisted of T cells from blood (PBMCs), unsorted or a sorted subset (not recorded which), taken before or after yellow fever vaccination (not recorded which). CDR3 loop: CASSPKIYMNTEAFF. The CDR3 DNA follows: TGTGCCAGCAGCCCGAAGATTTACATGAACACTGAAGCTTTCTTT.